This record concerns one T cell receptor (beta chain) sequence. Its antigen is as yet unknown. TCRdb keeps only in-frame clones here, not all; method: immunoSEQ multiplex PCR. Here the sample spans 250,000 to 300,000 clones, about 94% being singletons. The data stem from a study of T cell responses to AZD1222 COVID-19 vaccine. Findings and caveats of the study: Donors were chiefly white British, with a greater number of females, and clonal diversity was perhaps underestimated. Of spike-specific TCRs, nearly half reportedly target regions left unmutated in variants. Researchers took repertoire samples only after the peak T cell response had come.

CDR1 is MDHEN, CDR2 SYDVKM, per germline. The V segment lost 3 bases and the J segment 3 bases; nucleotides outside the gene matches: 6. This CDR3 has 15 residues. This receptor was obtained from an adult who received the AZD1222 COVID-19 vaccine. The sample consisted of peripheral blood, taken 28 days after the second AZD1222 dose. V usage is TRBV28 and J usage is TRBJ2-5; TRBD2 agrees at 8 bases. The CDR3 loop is CASSFLSGGEETQYF. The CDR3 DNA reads TGTGCCAGCAGTTTTCTCTCGGGAGGGGAAGAGACCCAGTACTTC.